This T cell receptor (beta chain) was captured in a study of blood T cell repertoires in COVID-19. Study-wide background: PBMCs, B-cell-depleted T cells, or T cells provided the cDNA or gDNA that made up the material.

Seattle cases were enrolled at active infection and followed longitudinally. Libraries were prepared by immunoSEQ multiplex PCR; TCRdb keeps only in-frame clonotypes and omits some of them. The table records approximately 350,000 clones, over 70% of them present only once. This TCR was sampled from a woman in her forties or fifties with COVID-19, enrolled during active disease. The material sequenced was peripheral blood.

The CDR3 here is CAISLSGRLYEQYF. For the CDR3, the DNA is TGTGCCATTAGCTTGAGCGGGAGGTTATACGAGCAGTACTTC. The rearrangement joins TRBV10-3 to TRBJ2-7, with 9 positions matching TRBD2. The CDR3 spans 14 residues. The J segment lost 4 bases and the V segment lost 9 bases, leaving 10 bases of the junction unmatched. The germline V gene has CDR1 ENHRY and CDR2 SYGVKD.